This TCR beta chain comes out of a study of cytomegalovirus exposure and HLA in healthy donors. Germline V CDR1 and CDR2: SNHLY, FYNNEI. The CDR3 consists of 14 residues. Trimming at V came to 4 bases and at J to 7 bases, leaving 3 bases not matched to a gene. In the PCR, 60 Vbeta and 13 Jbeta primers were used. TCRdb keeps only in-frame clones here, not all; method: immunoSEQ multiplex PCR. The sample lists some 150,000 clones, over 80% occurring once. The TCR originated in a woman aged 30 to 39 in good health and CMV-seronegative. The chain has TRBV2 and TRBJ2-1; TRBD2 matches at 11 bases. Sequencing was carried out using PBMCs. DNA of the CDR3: TGTGCCAGCAGTGGGACTAGCGGGCCTAATGAGCAGTTCTTC. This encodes CASSGTSGPNEQFF.